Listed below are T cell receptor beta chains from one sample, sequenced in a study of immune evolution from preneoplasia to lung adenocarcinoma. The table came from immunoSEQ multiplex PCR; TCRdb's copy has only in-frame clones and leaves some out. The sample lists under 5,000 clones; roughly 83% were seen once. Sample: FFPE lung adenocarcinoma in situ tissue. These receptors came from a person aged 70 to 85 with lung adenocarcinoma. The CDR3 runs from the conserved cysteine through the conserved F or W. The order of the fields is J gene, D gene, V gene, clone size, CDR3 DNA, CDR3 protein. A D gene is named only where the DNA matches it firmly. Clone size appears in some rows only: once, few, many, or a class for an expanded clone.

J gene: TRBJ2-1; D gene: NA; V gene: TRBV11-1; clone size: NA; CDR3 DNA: TGTGCCAGCAGCGTTAAAGGCAGCTCCTACAATGAGCAGTTCTTC; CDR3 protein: CASSVKGSSYNEQFF
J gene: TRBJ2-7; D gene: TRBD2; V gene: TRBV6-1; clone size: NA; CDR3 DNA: TGTGCCAGCACTGGACTAGCGGGCGAGCAGTACTTC; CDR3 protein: CASTGLAGEQYF
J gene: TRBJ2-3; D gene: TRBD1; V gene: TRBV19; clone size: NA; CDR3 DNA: TGTGCCAGTAGTATACGGGCAGGGGGAGAAGATACGCAGTATTTT; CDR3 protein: CASSIRAGGEDTQYF
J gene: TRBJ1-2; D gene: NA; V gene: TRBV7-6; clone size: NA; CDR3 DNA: TGTGCCAGCAGCTTAGTTCCCCCGGGAGGGAATCTCAACTATGGCTACACCTTC; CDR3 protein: CASSLVPPGGNLNYGYTF
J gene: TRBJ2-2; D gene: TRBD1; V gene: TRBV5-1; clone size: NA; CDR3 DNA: TGCGCCAGCAGTCCAGGGGGCATCACCGGGGAGCTGTTTTTT; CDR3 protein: CASSPGGITGELFF
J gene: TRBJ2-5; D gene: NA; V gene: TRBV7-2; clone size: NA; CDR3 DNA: TGTGCCAGCAGCTTAACAGGGAAAGAGACCCAGTACTTC; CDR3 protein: CASSLTGKETQYF
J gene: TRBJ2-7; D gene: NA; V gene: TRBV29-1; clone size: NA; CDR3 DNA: TGCAGCGTGTTAACAGGGCTGAACTACGAGCAGTACTTC; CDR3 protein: CSVLTGLNYEQYF
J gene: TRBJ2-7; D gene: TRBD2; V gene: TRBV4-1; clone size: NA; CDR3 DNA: TGCGCCAGCAGCCCCCGCGGTAGCGGGAGGCCCCAGAGCTCCTACGAGCAGTACTTC; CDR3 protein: CASSPRGSGRPQSSYEQYF
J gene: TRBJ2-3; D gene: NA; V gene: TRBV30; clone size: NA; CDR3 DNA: TGTGCCTGGAGTGTAAGGGGAACAGATACGCAGTATTTT; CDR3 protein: CAWSVRGTDTQYF
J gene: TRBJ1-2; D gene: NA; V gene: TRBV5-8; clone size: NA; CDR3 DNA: TGTGCCAGCAGCTTGGTCCAGTCTAACTATGGCTACACCTTC; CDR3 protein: CASSLVQSNYGYTF
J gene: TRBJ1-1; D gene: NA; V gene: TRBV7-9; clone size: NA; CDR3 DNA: TGTGCCAGCAGCTTAGCGAGTGCTTTCTTT; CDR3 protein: CASSLASAFF
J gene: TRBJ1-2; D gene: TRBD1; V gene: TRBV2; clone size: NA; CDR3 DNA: TGTGCCAGCAGTGTTCTATTCGGACAGGGTGAAGAGCACTACACCTTC; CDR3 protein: CASSVLFGQGEEHYTF
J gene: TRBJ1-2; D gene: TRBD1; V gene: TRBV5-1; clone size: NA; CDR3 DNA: TGCGCCAGCAGCTCAGGACAGGCGATCTATGGCTACACCTTC; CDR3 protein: CASSSGQAIYGYTF
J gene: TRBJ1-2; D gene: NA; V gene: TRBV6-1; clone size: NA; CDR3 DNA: TGTGCCAGCAGTGAAAAGGCTAACTATGGCTACACCTTC; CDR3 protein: CASSEKANYGYTF
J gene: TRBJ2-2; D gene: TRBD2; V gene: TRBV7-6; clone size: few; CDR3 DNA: TGTGCCAGCAGCTTAGCGGCTAGCGGGACCAACACCGGGGAGCTGTTTTTT; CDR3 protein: CASSLAASGTNTGELFF
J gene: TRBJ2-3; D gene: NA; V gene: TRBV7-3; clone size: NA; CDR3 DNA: TGTGCCAGCAGCTTAATTTCGGGCCCTAGCACAGATACGCAGTATTTT; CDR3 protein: CASSLISGPSTDTQYF
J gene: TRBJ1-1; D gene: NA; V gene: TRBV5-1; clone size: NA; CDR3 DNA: TGCGCCAGCAGCTTGGAGCGGCTAACGTTGGGAGCTTTCTTT; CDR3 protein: CASSLERLTLGAFF
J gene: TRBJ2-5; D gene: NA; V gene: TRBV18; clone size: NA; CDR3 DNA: TGTGCCAGCCACTTAGGGAGCGGAATCCAAGAGACCCAGTACTTC; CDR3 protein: CASHLGSGIQETQYF
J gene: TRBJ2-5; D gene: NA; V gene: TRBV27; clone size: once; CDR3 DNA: TGTGCCAGCCAGATGTTTGGGGAAGAGACCCAGTACTTC; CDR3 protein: CASQMFGEETQYF
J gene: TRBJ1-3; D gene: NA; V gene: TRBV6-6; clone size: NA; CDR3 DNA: TGTGCCAGCAGTTACTCGACTGTGGGGGCTGGAAACACCATATATTTT; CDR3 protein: CASSYSTVGAGNTIYF
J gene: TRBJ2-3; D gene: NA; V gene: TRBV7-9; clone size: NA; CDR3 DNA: TGTGCCAGCGGGAGACAAGATACGCAGTATTTT; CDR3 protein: CASGRQDTQYF
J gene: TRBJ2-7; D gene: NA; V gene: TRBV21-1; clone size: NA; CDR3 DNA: TGTGCCAGCAGCCTCCAGGGACGGCGAAACTACGAGCAGTACTTC; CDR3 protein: CASSLQGRRNYEQYF
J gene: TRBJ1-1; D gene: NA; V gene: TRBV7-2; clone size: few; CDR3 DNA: TGTGCCAGCAGCGCCGGACCGAACACTGAAGCTTTCTTT; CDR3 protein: CASSAGPNTEAFF
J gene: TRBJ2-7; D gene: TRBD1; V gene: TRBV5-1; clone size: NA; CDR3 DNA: TGCGCCAGCAACGGAGCAGGGGGCGACTACGAGCAGTACTTC; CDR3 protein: CASNGAGGDYEQYF
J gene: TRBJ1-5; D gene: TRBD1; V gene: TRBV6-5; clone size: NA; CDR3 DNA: TGTGCCACCGGGAGTGGACAGGGCGATCAGCCCCAGCATTTT; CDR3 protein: CATGSGQGDQPQHF
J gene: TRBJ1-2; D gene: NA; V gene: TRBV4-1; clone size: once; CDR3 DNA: TGCGCCAGCAGCCAGGGTATCGGGAGTCTCTATGGCTACACCTTC; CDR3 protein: CASSQGIGSLYGYTF
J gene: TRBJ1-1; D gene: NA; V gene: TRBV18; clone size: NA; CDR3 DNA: TGTGCCAGCTCAATGCAGGGGAACACTGAAGCTTTCTTT; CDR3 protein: CASSMQGNTEAFF
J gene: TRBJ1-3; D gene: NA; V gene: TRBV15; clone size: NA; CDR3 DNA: TGTGCCACCAGCAGGGGGGGACCCGCAGGGAACACCATATATTTT; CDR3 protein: CATSRGGPAGNTIYF
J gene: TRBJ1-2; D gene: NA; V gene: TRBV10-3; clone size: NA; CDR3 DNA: TGTGCCACCTCGGAAGGGGGGGCGGTAATGGGAGGCTACACCTTC; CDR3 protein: CATSEGGAVMGGYTF
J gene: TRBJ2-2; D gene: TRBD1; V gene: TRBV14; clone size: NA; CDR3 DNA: TGTGCCAGCAGCCAATACAGGGGCAGCGGGAACACCGGGGAGCTGTTTTTT; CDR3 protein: CASSQYRGSGNTGELFF
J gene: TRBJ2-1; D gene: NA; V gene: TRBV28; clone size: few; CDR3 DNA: TGTGCCAGCACCCGACAGAGCTCCTACAATGAGCAGTTCTTC; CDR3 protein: CASTRQSSYNEQFF
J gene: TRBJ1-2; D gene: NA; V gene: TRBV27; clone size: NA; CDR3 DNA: TGTGCCAGCAGGCTTACAGGGAATGATGGCTACACCTTC; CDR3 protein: CASRLTGNDGYTF
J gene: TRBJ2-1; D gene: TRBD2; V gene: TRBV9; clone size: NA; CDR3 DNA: TGTGCCAGCAGCGGTGGACTAGCGGGAGAATTTGGCGAGCAGTTCTTC; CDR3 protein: CASSGGLAGEFGEQFF
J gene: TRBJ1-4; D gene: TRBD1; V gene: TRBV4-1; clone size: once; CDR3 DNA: TGCGCCAGCAGCCAGGCAGGGGGCGCGGGGGAAAAACTGTTTTTT; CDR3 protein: CASSQAGGAGEKLFF
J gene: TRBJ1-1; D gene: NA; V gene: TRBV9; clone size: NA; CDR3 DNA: TGTGCCAGCAGCGTGCAGGGGTACACTGAAGCTTTCTTT; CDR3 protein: CASSVQGYTEAFF
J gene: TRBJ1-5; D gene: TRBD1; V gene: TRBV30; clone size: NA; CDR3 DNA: TGTGCCTGGTCCCGGACAGGGAGAGGCAATCAGCCCCAGCATTTT; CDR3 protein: CAWSRTGRGNQPQHF
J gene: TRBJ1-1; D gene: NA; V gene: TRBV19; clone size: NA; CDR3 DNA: TGTGCCAGTAGTATATCCGTGAACACTGAAGCTTTCTTT; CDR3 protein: CASSISVNTEAFF
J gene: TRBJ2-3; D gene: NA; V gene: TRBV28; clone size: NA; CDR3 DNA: TGTGCCAGCAGAGATACAGCGACAGATACGCAGTATTTT; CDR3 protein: CASRDTATDTQYF
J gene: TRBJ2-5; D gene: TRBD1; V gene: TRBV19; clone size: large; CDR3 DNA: TGTGCCAGTAGTATAGACTCGACAGGGTACCTCGAGACCCAGTACTTC; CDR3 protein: CASSIDSTGYLETQYF
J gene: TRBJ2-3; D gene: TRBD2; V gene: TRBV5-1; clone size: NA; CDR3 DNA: TGCGCCAGCAGCTTAGGGAGGGCCACAGATACGCAGTATTTT; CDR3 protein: CASSLGRATDTQYF
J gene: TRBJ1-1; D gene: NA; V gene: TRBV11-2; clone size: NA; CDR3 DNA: TGTGCCAGCAGCCCTCTCGGGACACCTAACACTGAAGCTTTCTTT; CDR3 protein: CASSPLGTPNTEAFF
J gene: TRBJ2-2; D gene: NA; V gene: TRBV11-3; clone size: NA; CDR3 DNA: TGTGCGACCAACGAGTCTCCGAACACCGGGGAGCTGTTTTTT; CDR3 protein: CATNESPNTGELFF
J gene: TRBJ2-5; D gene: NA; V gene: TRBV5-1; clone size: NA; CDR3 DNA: TGCGCCAGCAGGGAATTTTCTGAGACCCAGTACTTC; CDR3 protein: CASREFSETQYF
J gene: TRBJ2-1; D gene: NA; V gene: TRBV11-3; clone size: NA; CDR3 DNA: TGTGCCAGCAGCTTAGATTACGCGGGCGAGCAGTTCTTC; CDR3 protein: CASSLDYAGEQFF
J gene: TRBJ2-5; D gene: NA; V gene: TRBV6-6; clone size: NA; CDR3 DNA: TGTGCCAGCATCTCGGGGACTCGGGAGACCCAGTACTTC; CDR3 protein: CASISGTRETQYF
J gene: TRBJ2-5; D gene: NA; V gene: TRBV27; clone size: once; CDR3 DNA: TGTGCCAGCAGTTTATTGGCAGATCAAGAGACCCAGTACTTC; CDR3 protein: CASSLLADQETQYF
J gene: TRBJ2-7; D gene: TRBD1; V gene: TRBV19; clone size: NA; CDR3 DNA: TGTGCCAGTAGTGAAACCGGGACAGGAACCTACGAGCAGTACTTC; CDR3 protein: CASSETGTGTYEQYF
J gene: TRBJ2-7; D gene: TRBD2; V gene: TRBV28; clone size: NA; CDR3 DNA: TGTGCCAGCACCTCTGGCGGGAGTCTGCCCTACGAGCAGTACTTC; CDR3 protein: CASTSGGSLPYEQYF
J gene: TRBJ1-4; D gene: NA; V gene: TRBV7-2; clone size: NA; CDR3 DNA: TGTGCCAGCAGCTTAGCGCGTACAGGAGGTGAAAAACTGTTTTTT; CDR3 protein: CASSLARTGGEKLFF
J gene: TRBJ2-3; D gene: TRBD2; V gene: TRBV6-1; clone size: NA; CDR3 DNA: TGTGCCAGCACCGTCGGGGCGGGAGCAGATACGCAGTATTTT; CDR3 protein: CASTVGAGADTQYF